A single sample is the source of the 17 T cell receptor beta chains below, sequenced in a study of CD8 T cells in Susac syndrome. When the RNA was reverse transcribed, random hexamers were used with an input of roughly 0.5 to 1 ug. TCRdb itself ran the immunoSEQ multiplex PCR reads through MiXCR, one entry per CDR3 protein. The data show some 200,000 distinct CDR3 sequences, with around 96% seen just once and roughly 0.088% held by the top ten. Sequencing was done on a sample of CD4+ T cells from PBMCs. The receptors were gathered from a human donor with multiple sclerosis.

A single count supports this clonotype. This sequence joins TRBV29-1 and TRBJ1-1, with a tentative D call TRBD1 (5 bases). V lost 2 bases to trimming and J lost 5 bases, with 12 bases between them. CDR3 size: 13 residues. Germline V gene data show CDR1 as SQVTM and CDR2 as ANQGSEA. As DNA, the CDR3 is TGCAGCGTTGAATGGCAGGGAGGGACTGAAGCTTTCTTT. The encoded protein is CSVEWQGGTEAFF. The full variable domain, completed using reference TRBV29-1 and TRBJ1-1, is SAVISQKPSRDICQRGTSLTIQCQVDSQVTMMFWYRQQPGQSLTLIATANQGSEATYESGFVIDKFPISRPNLTFSTLTVSNMSPEDSSIYLCSVEWQGGTEAFFGQGTRLTVV.

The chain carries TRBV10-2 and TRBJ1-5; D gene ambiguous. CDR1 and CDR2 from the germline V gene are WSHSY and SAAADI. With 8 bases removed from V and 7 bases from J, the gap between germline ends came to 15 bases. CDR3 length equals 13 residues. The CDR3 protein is CASCGSTGQPQHF. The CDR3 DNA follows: TGCGCCAGCTGCGGGTCAACCGGACAGCCCCAGCATTTT.

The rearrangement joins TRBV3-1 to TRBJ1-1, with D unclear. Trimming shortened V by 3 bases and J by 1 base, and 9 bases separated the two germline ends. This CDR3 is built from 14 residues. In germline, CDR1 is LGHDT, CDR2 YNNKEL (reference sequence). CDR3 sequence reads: CASSQEARNTEAFF. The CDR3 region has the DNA TGTGCCAGCAGCCAGGAGGCACGGAACACTGAAGCTTTCTTT.

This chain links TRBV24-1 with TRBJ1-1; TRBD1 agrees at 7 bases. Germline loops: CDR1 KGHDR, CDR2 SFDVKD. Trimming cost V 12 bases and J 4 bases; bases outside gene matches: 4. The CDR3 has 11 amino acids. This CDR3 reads CAEKGATEAFF. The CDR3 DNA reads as TGTGCCGAAAAGGGGGCCACTGAAGCTTTCTTT.

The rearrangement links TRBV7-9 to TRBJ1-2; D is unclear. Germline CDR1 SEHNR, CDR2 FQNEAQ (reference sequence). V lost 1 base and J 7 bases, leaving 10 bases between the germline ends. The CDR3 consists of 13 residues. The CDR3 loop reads CASSLEAWSGYTF. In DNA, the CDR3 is TGTGCCAGCAGCTTAGAAGCTTGGAGTGGCTACACCTTC.

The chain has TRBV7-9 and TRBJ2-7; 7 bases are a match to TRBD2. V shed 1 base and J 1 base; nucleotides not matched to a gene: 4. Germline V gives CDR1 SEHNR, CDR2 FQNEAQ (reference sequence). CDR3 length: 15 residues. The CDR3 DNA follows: TGTGCCAGCAGCTTAGTACTAGCGCTGTCCTACGAGCAGTACTTC. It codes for CASSLVLALSYEQYF. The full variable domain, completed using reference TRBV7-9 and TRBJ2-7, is DTGVSQNPRHKITKRGQNVTFRCDPISEHNRLYWYRQTLGQGPEFLTYFQNEAQLEKSRLLSDRFSAERPKGSFSTLEIQRTEQGDSAMYLCASSLVLALSYEQYFGPGTRLTVT.

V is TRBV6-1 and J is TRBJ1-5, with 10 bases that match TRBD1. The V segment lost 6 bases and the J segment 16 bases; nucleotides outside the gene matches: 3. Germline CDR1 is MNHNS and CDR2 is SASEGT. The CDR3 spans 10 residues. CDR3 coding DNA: TGTGCCAGCAGGGGACAGGGGATACATTTT. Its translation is CASRGQGIHF.

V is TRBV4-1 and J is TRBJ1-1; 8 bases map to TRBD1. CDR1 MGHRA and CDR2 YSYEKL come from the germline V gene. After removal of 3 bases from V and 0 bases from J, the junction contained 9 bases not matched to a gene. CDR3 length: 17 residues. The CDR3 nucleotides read TGCGCCAGCAGCCATAAGGACAGGGCCCTCGTGAACACTGAAGCTTTCTTT. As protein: CASSHKDRALVNTEAFF.

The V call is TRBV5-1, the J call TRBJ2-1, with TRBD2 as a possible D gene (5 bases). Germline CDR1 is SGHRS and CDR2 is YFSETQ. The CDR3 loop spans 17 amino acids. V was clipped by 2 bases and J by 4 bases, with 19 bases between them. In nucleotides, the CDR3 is TGCGCCAGCAGCTTTGCGACTAACCCCCGATCTTACAATGAGCAGTTCTTC. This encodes CASSFATNPRSYNEQFF.

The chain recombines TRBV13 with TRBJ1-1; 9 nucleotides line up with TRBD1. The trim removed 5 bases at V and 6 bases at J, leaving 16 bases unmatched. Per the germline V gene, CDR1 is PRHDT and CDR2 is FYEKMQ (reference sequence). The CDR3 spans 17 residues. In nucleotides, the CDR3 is TGTGCCAGCAGCCCGGCTCTCCGACAGGGGGGAGTTGCTGAAGCTTTCTTT. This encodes CASSPALRQGGVAEAFF.

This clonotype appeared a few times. CDR3 DNA: TGTGCCTGGAGTGTAACTAGCTACAATGAGCAGTTCTTC. Residues: CAWSVTSYNEQFF. The chain has TRBV30 and TRBJ2-1; D perhaps matches TRBD2 (5 bases). Looked up from germline, CDR1 is GTSNPN and CDR2 is SVGIG (reference sequence). The length of the CDR3 is 13 residues. The V end was cut by 0 bases, the J end by 3 bases, with 6 bases between.

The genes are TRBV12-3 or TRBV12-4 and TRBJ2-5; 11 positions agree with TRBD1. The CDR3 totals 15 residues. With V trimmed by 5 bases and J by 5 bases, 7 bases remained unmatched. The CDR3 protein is CASSPGTGGGETQYF. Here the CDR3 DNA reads TGTGCCAGCAGTCCCGGGACAGGGGGAGGCGAGACCCAGTACTTC.

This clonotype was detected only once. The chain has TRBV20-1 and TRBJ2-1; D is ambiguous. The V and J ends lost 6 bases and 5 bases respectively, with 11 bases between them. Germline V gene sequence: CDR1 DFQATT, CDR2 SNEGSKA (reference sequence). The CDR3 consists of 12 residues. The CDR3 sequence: CSAPESDNEQFF. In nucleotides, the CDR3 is TGCAGTGCCCCAGAATCGGACAATGAGCAGTTCTTC.

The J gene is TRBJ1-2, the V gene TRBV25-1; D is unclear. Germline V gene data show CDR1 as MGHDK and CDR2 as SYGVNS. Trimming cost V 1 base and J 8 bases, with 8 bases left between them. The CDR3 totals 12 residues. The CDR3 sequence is CASSEWLDGYTF. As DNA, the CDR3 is TGTGCCAGCAGTGAATGGTTGGACGGCTACACCTTC.

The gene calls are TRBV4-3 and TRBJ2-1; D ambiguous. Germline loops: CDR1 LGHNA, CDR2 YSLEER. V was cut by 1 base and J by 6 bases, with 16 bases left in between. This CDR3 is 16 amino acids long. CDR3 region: CASSQGSVPFVNEQFF. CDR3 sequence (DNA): TGCGCCAGCAGCCAAGGGAGTGTCCCCTTTGTCAATGAGCAGTTCTTC.

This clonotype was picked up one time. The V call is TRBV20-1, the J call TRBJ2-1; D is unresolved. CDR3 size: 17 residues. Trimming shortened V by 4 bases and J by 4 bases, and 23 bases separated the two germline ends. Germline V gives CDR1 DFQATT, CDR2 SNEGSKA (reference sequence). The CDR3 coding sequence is TGCAGTGCTATAGAGAGATTAGATTACGCCCGGTACAATGAGCAGTTCTTC. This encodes CSAIERLDYARYNEQFF.

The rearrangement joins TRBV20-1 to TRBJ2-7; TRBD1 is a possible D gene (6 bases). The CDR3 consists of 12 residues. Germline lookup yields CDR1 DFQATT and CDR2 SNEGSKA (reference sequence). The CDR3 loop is CSATGTPLEQYF. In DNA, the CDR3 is TGCAGCGCGACCGGGACACCCCTCGAGCAGTACTTC.